The 16 T cell receptor beta chains below all came from one sample that was sequenced in a study of CD8 T cells in Susac syndrome (dated by TCRdb to the late 2010s). The library came from the immunoSEQ multiplex PCR assay. RNA was extracted using the RNeasy kit, and roughly 0.5 to 1 ug of the RNA was reverse transcribed with random hexamers. TCRdb passed the public sequencing reads through fastp at Q25 and MiXCR, retaining productive beta sequences. CDR3 protein sequences are deduplicated, and each keeps its most common genes and DNA. Across this sample there are roughly 180,000 distinct CDR3 sequences, with roughly 94% seen only once. The top ten clones comprise about 0.1% of the sample. Sequences were obtained from CD4+ T cells from PBMCs. The receptors stem from a human donor in good health.

The chain employs TRBV27 and TRBJ2-1, with 8 bases that match TRBD2. J lost 9 bases, V lost 6 bases, and 7 bases had no gene match. The CDR3 consists of 13 residues. Germline CDR1 reads MNHEY; CDR2 reads SMNVEV (reference sequence). This chain's CDR3 is CASRFAAGGEQFF. CDR3 DNA sequence: TGTGCCAGCAGATTCGCCGCGGGAGGTGAGCAGTTCTTC.

The V gene is TRBV9, the J gene TRBJ2-5; D possibly corresponds to TRBD2 (6 bases). Germline CDR1 SGDLS, CDR2 YYNGEE. The CDR3 extends over 17 amino acids. The ends were cut back, 3 bases at V and 5 bases at J, with 23 bases in the middle. The CDR3 DNA is TGTGCCAGCAGCGCCCGCCCCTTTGGGGAGGTGTGGGAGACCCAGTACTTC. This sequence encodes CASSARPFGEVWETQYF.

The CDR3 protein is CSGGEWTGELFF. The CDR3 nucleotides read TGCAGCGGGGGAGAGTGGACCGGGGAGCTGTTTTTT. The chain joins TRBV29-1 to TRBJ2-2; possibly TRBD2 for D (5 bases). CDR1 is SQVTM, CDR2 ANQGSEA, per germline. This CDR3 region has 12 residues. V was cut by 7 bases and J by 5 bases, with 11 bases left in between.

The chain uses TRBV29-1 and TRBJ2-3; no clear D gene. Germline lookup yields CDR1 SQVTM and CDR2 ANQGSEA. The CDR3 is 13 amino acids. V lost 2 bases to trimming and J lost 6 bases, with 12 bases between them. CDR3 in amino acids: CSVEWSRADTQYF. CDR3 nucleotide sequence: TGCAGCGTTGAATGGTCTAGGGCCGATACGCAGTATTTT.

J is TRBJ1-2 and V is TRBV7-8; 8 bases line up with TRBD1. This CDR3 spans 14 amino acids. Germline-derived CDR1 and CDR2 are SGHVS and FQNEAQ. The junction had 5 bases not matched to a gene; V was cut back by 1 base and J by 7 bases. The CDR3 sequence is CASSLGDRGGGYTF. CDR3 DNA sequence: TGTGCCAGCAGCTTAGGCGACAGGGGAGGTGGCTACACCTTC.

The gene calls are TRBV30 and TRBJ2-7, with D uncertain. Germline loops: CDR1 GTSNPN, CDR2 SVGIG (reference sequence). Trimming stripped 2 bases from V and 8 bases from J, with 16 bases between. This CDR3 comprises 13 residues. The CDR3 reads CAWSPPLGFKQYF. DNA for the CDR3: TGTGCCTGGAGTCCCCCTCTGGGGTTCAAGCAGTACTTC.

This clonotype was seen just once. The chain is built from TRBV11-2 and TRBJ2-7; D gene unclear. V gave up 0 bases and J gave up 2 bases, with 11 bases separating them. The CDR3 consists of 15 residues. Per the germline V gene, CDR1 is SGHAT and CDR2 is FQNNGV. The CDR3 DNA follows: TGTGCCAGCAGCTTAGACCTCGGGCGGACCTACGAGCAGTACTTC. Amino acid sequence: CASSLDLGRTYEQYF.

V gene TRBV7-2 combines with J gene TRBJ2-5, with TRBD1 matching 7 bases. This CDR3 spans 15 amino acids. Germline lookup yields CDR1 SGHTA and CDR2 FQGNSA. V was pared by 7 bases and J by 4 bases, with 12 bases of the junction left unmatched. The CDR3 sequence is CASKTTGALAETQYF. The CDR3 DNA follows: TGTGCCAGCAAGACCACAGGGGCGCTCGCAGAGACCCAGTACTTC.

The genes are TRBV3-1 and TRBJ2-6; D gene unclear. The CDR3 has 17 residues. V dropped 2 bases and J dropped 0 bases, with 11 bases sitting between them. Looked up from germline, CDR1 is LGHDT and CDR2 is YNNKEL (reference sequence). DNA for the CDR3: TGTGCCAGCAGCCAACGGACGGATTACTCTGGGGCCAACGTCCTGACTTTC. This encodes CASSQRTDYSGANVLTF. Complete variable domain (other parts from reference TRBV3-1 and TRBJ2-6): DTAVSQTPKYLVTQMGNDKSIKCEQNLGHDTMYWYKQDSKKFLKIMFSYNNKELIINETVPNRFSPKSPDKAHLNLHINSLELGDSAVYFCASSQRTDYSGANVLTFGAGSRLTVL.

This rearrangement joins TRBV5-6 to TRBJ2-2; 7 positions match TRBD1. Looked up from germline, CDR1 is SGHDT and CDR2 is YYEEEE. Trimming removed 4 bases from V and 3 bases from J; junction bases left unmatched: 6. CDR3 length: 15 residues. As DNA, the CDR3 is TGTGCCAGCAGCATCGGACAGGTCGACACCGGGGAGCTGTTTTTT. Translation: CASSIGQVDTGELFF.

This clonotype was observed once. The CDR3 is CASSRVGTAQETQYF. Here the CDR3 DNA reads TGCGCCAGCAGCCGGGTCGGGACAGCACAAGAGACCCAGTACTTC. The chain employs TRBV5-1 and TRBJ2-5, with 7 bases lining up with TRBD1. The CDR3 has 15 amino acids. V shed 4 bases and J 2 bases; nucleotides not matched to a gene: 8. The germline gives CDR1 SGHRS, CDR2 YFSETQ.

This clonotype was detected a few times. This sequence joins TRBV6-2 or TRBV6-3 and TRBJ2-5, with 7 bases fitting TRBD1. The CDR3 spans 13 residues. The V gene's germline CDR1 is MNHEY and CDR2 SVGEGT. V lost 4 bases to trimming and J lost 2 bases; unmatched junction nucleotides: 1. The CDR3: CASSWDRQETQYF. The CDR3 DNA sequence: TGTGCCAGCAGTTGGGACAGACAAGAGACCCAGTACTTC.

The genes are TRBV20-1 and TRBJ2-4, with D possibly matching TRBD2 (5 bases). The V end lost 5 bases, the J end lost 0 bases, and 8 bases lay between the germline ends. The CDR3 contains 13 residues. Germline V gene sequence: CDR1 DFQATT, CDR2 SNEGSKA (reference sequence). The DNA of the CDR3 is TGCAGTGCTGCAGCGGTAGCCAAAAACATTCAGTACTTC. Protein sequence: CSAAAVAKNIQYF.

J is TRBJ2-1 and V is TRBV4-3; 10 bases agree with TRBD2. J gave up 0 bases and V 2 bases, and 13 bases lay outside the gene matches. Germline V gene sequence: CDR1 LGHNA, CDR2 YSLEER. CDR3 length: 20 amino acids. The CDR3 protein is CASSQRQLVTSGTSYNEQFF. CDR3 nucleotides: TGCGCCAGCAGCCAAAGGCAGCTCGTTACTAGCGGGACCTCCTACAATGAGCAGTTCTTC.

The rearrangement links TRBV30 to TRBJ1-1; tentative D call: TRBD1 (5 bases). Germline V CDR1 and CDR2: GTSNPN, SVGIG (reference sequence). CDR3 length: 14 amino acids. With 3 bases removed from V and 1 base from J, the gap between germline ends came to 12 bases. The CDR3 reads CAWSPGRGNTEAFF. CDR3 nucleotides: TGTGCCTGGAGCCCGGGGAGGGGGAACACTGAAGCTTTCTTT.

This chain connects TRBV3-1 to TRBJ2-1; 10 positions agree with TRBD2. Germline CDR1 LGHDT, CDR2 YNNKEL (reference sequence). CDR3 length: 14 residues. V shed 4 bases, J shed 5 bases, and the junction held 2 bases outside the gene matches. The CDR3, as DNA: TGTGCCAGCAGCCGGACTAGCGGAAACAATGAGCAGTTCTTC. It is translated as CASSRTSGNNEQFF.